The next 17 T cell receptor beta chains were all read from a single sample in a study of Tregs in tolerant kidney transplant recipients. Assay used: immunoSEQ multiplex PCR; TCRdb lists only in-frame clones, some missing. The data contain 92,000 or so clones, around nine tenths of them singletons. Specimen: CD8+ T cells from blood. These receptors were obtained from a human donor in good health.

V gene TRBV19 combines with J gene TRBJ2-7; a possible D gene is TRBD2 (5 bases). CDR1 LNHDA and CDR2 SQIVND come from the germline V gene (reference sequence). The CDR3 spans 13 residues. The V and J ends lost 1 base and 6 bases respectively, with 10 bases between them. CDR3 sequence: CASSIGLASEQYF. DNA for the CDR3: TGTGCCAGTAGTATAGGTCTAGCTAGCGAGCAGTACTTC.

The genes are TRBV7-9 and TRBJ2-1; 7 bases are a match to TRBD1. The ends lost 3 bases at V and 12 bases at J; junction bases unmatched: 2. The CDR3 covers 11 residues. Per germline, CDR1 SEHNR and CDR2 FQNEAQ (reference sequence). The DNA for the CDR3 is TGTGCCAGCAGCTTCGCAGGGGGGCAGTTCTTC. Amino acid sequence: CASSFAGGQFF.

J is TRBJ2-5 and V is TRBV27, with D hard to call. The germline V and J ends were trimmed by 2 bases and 0 bases, with 10 bases remaining between them. The V gene's germline CDR1 is MNHEY and CDR2 SMNVEV (reference sequence). CDR3 size: 15 residues. The CDR3 spells CASSLDTSYQETQYF. CDR3 DNA sequence: TGTGCCAGCAGTTTAGATACTTCGTACCAAGAGACCCAGTACTTC.

The rearrangement uses TRBV5-5 and TRBJ1-1; D remains unclear. The CDR3 loop spans 16 amino acids. The V gene lost 1 base and the J gene lost 0 bases, with 13 bases spanning the gap. The germline V gene has CDR1 SGHKS and CDR2 YYEKEE (reference sequence). The chain's CDR3 is CASSLSLGLLNTEAFF. DNA of the CDR3: TGTGCCAGCAGCTTGTCCCTCGGACTACTGAACACTGAAGCTTTCTTT.

This CDR3 is CASRLVNGYTNYGYTF. For the CDR3, the DNA is TGCGCCAGCAGGCTCGTCAACGGGTATACTAACTATGGCTACACCTTC. V gene TRBV10-2 combines with J gene TRBJ1-2; D remains ambiguous. Between the trimmed V and J ends, which lost 6 bases and 0 bases, there was a span of 17 bases. The germline gives CDR1 WSHSY, CDR2 SAAADI. The CDR3 has 16 residues.

The V gene is TRBV7-9, the J gene TRBJ2-7; D is unclear. The CDR3 extends over 11 amino acids. Between the trimmed V and J ends, which lost 5 bases and 3 bases, there was a span of 5 bases. Germline V gene sequence: CDR1 SEHNR, CDR2 FQNEAQ (reference sequence). This CDR3 reads CASSADYEQYF. In DNA form, the CDR3 reads TGTGCCAGCAGCGCCGACTACGAGCAGTACTTC.

The rearrangement joins TRBV11-2 to TRBJ2-1; D is undetermined. This CDR3 region has 11 residues. Germline-derived CDR1 and CDR2 are SGHAT and FQNNGV. V was trimmed by 4 bases and J by 10 bases, leaving 8 bases between them. This CDR3 reads CASSSGKEQFF. CDR3 nucleotide sequence: TGTGCCAGCAGCTCCGGTAAGGAGCAGTTCTTC.

This rearrangement joins TRBV5-5 to TRBJ2-7, with TRBD1 matching 8 bases. The germline CDR1 and CDR2 sequences are SGHKS and YYEKEE (reference sequence). The CDR3 extends over 14 amino acids. V was pared by 2 bases and J by 1 base, with 2 bases of the junction left unmatched. The CDR3 DNA sequence: TGTGCCAGCAGCTTATACAGGGGGTCCTACGAGCAGTACTTC. Its translation: CASSLYRGSYEQYF.

The chain carries TRBV29-1 and TRBJ2-7, with 8 bases fitting TRBD1. V lost 2 bases, J lost 1 base, and 7 bases stayed unmatched. This CDR3 contains 15 residues. Germline V gene data show CDR1 as SQVTM and CDR2 as ANQGSEA. CDR3 in DNA: TGCAGCGTTGAATGGGGGGACAGGCAATCCTACGAGCAGTACTTC. It yields the protein CSVEWGDRQSYEQYF.

The chain couples TRBV2 to TRBJ1-1; possible D gene TRBD1, 6 bases. The CDR3 is 16 amino acids. The germline gives CDR1 SNHLY, CDR2 FYNNEI. Between the trimmed V and J ends, which lost 5 bases and 5 bases, there was a span of 21 bases. As DNA, the CDR3 is TGTGCCAGCAGTAGCTACCCCTACAGGGAAGGGACTGAAGCTTTCTTT. This codes for CASSSYPYREGTEAFF.

The rearrangement uses TRBV7-8 and TRBJ1-6; 9 positions match TRBD1. This CDR3 is built from 14 residues. In germline, CDR1 is SGHVS, CDR2 FQNEAQ. After removal of 5 bases from V and 9 bases from J, the junction contained 5 bases not matched to a gene. The CDR3 protein is CASSLTGGFSPLHF. The CDR3 DNA is TGTGCCAGCAGCCTCACAGGGGGCTTTTCACCCCTCCACTTT.

This chain connects TRBV27 to TRBJ2-2; no reliable D call. Per germline, CDR1 MNHEY and CDR2 SMNVEV (reference sequence). The CDR3 totals 16 residues. Trimming left V 2 bases short and J 2 bases short, with 12 bases between. The CDR3 region has the DNA TGTGCCAGCAGTTTACAGACAAGGGTAAACACCGGGGAGCTGTTTTTT. Translating it yields CASSLQTRVNTGELFF.

This chain uses TRBV5-1 with TRBJ2-7; perhaps TRBD2 as D (5 bases). V was cut by 6 bases and J by 3 bases, with 7 bases left in between. The CDR3 loop spans 11 amino acids. Germline loops: CDR1 SGHRS, CDR2 YFSETQ. In nucleotides, the CDR3 is TGCGCCAGCAAAGGGAGCTACGAGCAGTACTTC. It is translated as CASKGSYEQYF.

J is TRBJ2-7 and V is TRBV5-1; possible D gene TRBD1, 6 bases. Trimming left V 4 bases short and J 0 bases short, with 11 bases between. The length of the CDR3 is 14 residues. CDR1 and CDR2 from the germline V gene are SGHRS and YFSETQ. The CDR3 nucleotides read TGCGCCAGCAGCGCTGGACAGCCCTCCTACGAGCAGTACTTC. The encoded protein is CASSAGQPSYEQYF.

This chain connects TRBV4-1 to TRBJ1-1; no definite D call. Germline CDR1 and CDR2: MGHRA and YSYEKL. With 3 bases removed from V and 5 bases from J, the gap between germline ends came to 7 bases. This CDR3 has 12 residues. The CDR3: CASSQIGTEAFF. Written as DNA, the CDR3 is TGCGCCAGCAGCCAGATAGGTACTGAAGCTTTCTTT.

In its sample, this clone was seen once. The chain couples TRBV19 to TRBJ2-2; possible D gene TRBD2, 6 bases. The CDR3 has 13 amino acids. CDR1 and CDR2 from the germline V gene are LNHDA and SQIVND (reference sequence). Trimming left V 8 bases short and J 4 bases short, with 11 bases between. CDR3 in DNA: TGTGCCAGTTCGGAGGGACCCACCGGGGAGCTGTTTTTT. Its translation is CASSEGPTGELFF.

The chain joins TRBV13 to TRBJ1-5; D is uncertain. Deletions cut 3 bases from V and 5 bases from J, with 14 bases between. The CDR3 extends over 15 amino acids. CDR1 and CDR2 from the germline V gene are PRHDT and FYEKMQ (reference sequence). CDR3 nucleotides: TGTGCCAGCAGCTTTGGTTGGGGTAGGGATCAGCCCCAGCATTTT. This translates into CASSFGWGRDQPQHF.